The 11 T cell receptor beta chains listed next were all sequenced from one sample in a study of blood T cell repertoires in COVID-19. Here immunoSEQ multiplex PCR was the method, and the copy in TCRdb shows in-frame clones only, minus some. Of 200,000 to 250,000 clones detected, about nine tenths appear once; the ten largest clones hold 2.5% to 3%. The sample comprised PBMCs or T cells enriched from blood (not recorded which). The receptors were sampled from a woman aged 25 to 45 with acute COVID-19.

This sequence joins TRBV29-1 and TRBJ1-3; the match to TRBD1 covers 7 bases. Germline V gene data show CDR1 as SQVTM and CDR2 as ANQGSEA. The CDR3 is 15 amino acids. Unmatched junction bases numbered 11, after V lost 7 bases and J lost 2 bases. The DNA of the CDR3 is TGCAGCGCCAAAGGGGGCGATATCCCTGGAAACACCATATATTTT. The encoded protein is CSAKGGDIPGNTIYF.

The genes are TRBV4-1 and TRBJ1-1, with 7 nucleotides matching TRBD1. J lost 5 bases, V lost 2 bases, and 5 bases had no gene match. This CDR3 spans 14 amino acids. Germline V gene sequence: CDR1 MGHRA, CDR2 YSYEKL. CDR3 sequence: CASSQIEGATEAFF. CDR3 coding DNA: TGCGCCAGCAGCCAAATCGAGGGGGCGACTGAAGCTTTCTTT.

This clone was seen a few times. This chain joins TRBV5-5 and TRBJ1-2; 9 bases fit TRBD1. The CDR3 has 15 amino acids. Losses at the gene ends were 4 bases for V and 3 bases for J; bases not matched to a gene: 7. Germline values: CDR1 SGHKS, CDR2 YYEKEE (reference sequence). This chain's CDR3 is CASSQRTGEDYGYTF. In nucleotides, the CDR3 is TGTGCCAGCAGCCAACGGACAGGGGAAGACTATGGCTACACCTTC.

The chain couples TRBV5-1 to TRBJ1-1; 7 bases line up with TRBD1. CDR3 size: 13 residues. Germline V gene lookup returns CDR1 SGHRS and CDR2 YFSETQ. J lost 4 bases, V lost 3 bases, and 3 bases had no gene match. CDR3 DNA sequence: TGCGCCAGCAGCTCCCCAGGGGGCACTGAAGCTTTCTTT. Translating it yields CASSSPGGTEAFF.

This clone appeared once. The chain uses TRBV11-2 and TRBJ1-5; no clear D gene. The ends were cut back, 3 bases at V and 5 bases at J, with 14 bases in the middle. This CDR3 is built from 15 residues. Germline V gene data show CDR1 as SGHAT and CDR2 as FQNNGV. CDR3 region: CASSFGVSADQPQHF. The CDR3, as DNA: TGTGCCAGCAGCTTCGGGGTTTCCGCGGATCAGCCCCAGCATTTT.

A few counts support this clone. Germline and junction disagree at one end, which may indicate a read error. The chain has TRBV5-4 and TRBJ1-2; D uncertain. Germline-derived CDR1 and CDR2 are SGHNT and YYREEE (reference sequence). There are 14 residues in the CDR3. CDR3 protein: CASSLDEGRVWERF. CDR3 nucleotide sequence: TGTGCCAGCAGCTTGGACGAGGGTCGCGTCTGGGAACGCTTC.

The chain combines TRBV7-9 with TRBJ2-3; 8 positions agree with TRBD2. Germline values: CDR1 SEHNR, CDR2 FQNEAQ (reference sequence). V lost 4 bases to trimming and J lost 3 bases; unmatched junction nucleotides: 6. This CDR3 spans 15 amino acids. CDR3 sequence: CASSSSGGPTDTQYF. The CDR3 DNA follows: TGTGCCAGCAGCTCCAGCGGGGGCCCGACAGATACGCAGTATTTT.

The V gene is TRBV27, the J gene TRBJ1-3; D is undetermined. The germline CDR1 and CDR2 sequences are MNHEY and SMNVEV (reference sequence). The CDR3 sequence is 13 residues long. Trimming shortened V by 3 bases and J by 4 bases, and 7 bases separated the two germline ends. The CDR3 region is CASSFTRGNTIYF. CDR3 in DNA: TGTGCCAGCAGTTTTACCCGGGGAAACACCATATATTTT.

This chain joins TRBV30 and TRBJ1-1; possible D gene TRBD1, 5 bases. CDR1 is GTSNPN and CDR2 is SVGIG in the germline V gene (reference sequence). V lost 4 bases and J 0 bases, leaving 12 bases between the germline ends. CDR3 size: 14 residues. CDR3 coding DNA: TGTGCCTGGAATAGGGACTCTCTGAACACTGAAGCTTTCTTT. Protein product: CAWNRDSLNTEAFF.

The genes are TRBV11-3 and TRBJ2-1, with TRBD1 matching over 7 bases. The germline V gene has CDR1 SGHNT and CDR2 YENEEA. V lost 5 bases, J lost 0 bases, and 4 bases stayed unmatched. The CDR3 has 15 amino acids. The CDR3 nucleotides read TGTGCCAGCAGCCAGGGACAGAGCTCCTACAATGAGCAGTTCTTC. As protein: CASSQGQSSYNEQFF.

The chain joins TRBV27 to TRBJ1-1, with TRBD1 as a possible D gene (5 bases). The CDR3 spans 14 residues. V lost 2 bases and J 1 base, leaving 8 bases between the germline ends. Per germline, CDR1 MNHEY and CDR2 SMNVEV (reference sequence). CDR3 in amino acids: CASSLIGGNTEAFF. CDR3 in DNA: TGTGCCAGCAGTTTAATCGGGGGGAACACTGAAGCTTTCTTT.